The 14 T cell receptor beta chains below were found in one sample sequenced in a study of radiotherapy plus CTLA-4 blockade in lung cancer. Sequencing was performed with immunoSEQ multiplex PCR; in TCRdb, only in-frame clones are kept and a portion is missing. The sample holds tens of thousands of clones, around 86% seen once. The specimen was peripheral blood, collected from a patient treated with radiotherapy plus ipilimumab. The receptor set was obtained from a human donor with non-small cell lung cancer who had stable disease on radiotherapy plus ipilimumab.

The CDR3 bases are TGCGCCAGCAGCACCCCGACCCGAATGGGGAGCTCCTACGAGCAGTACTTC. Translating it yields CASSTPTRMGSSYEQYF. The chain couples TRBV5-1 to TRBJ2-7, with a weak D call TRBD2 (5 bases). V gave up 4 bases and J gave up 0 bases, with 20 bases separating them. The CDR3 length is 17 residues. Looked up from germline, CDR1 is SGHRS and CDR2 is YFSETQ.

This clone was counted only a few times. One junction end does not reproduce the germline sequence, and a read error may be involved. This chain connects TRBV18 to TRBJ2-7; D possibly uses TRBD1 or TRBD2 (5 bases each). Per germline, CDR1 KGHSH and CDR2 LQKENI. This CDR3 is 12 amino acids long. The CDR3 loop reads CASSPRDGVGLF. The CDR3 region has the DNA TGTGCCAGCTCACCACGGGACGGGGTCGGGCTCTTC.

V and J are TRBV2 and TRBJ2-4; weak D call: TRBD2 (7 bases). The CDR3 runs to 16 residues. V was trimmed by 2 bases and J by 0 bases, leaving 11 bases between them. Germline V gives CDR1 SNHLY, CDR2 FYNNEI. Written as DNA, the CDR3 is TGTGCCAGCAGTGAAAGGGAGGGGGGAGCCAAAAACATTCAGTACTTC. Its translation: CASSEREGGAKNIQYF.

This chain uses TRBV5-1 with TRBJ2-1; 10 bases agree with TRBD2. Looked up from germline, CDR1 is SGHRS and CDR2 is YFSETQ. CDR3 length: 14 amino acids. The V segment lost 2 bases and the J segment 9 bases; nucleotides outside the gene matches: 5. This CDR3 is CASSLLAGQGEQFF. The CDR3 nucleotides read TGCGCCAGCAGCTTACTAGCGGGACAAGGTGAGCAGTTCTTC.

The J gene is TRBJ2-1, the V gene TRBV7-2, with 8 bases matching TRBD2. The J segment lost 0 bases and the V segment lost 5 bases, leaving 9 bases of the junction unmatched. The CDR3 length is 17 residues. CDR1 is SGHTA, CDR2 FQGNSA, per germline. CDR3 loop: CASSTRASGFSYNEQFF. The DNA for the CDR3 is TGTGCCAGCAGCACCCGGGCTAGCGGGTTCTCCTACAATGAGCAGTTCTTC.

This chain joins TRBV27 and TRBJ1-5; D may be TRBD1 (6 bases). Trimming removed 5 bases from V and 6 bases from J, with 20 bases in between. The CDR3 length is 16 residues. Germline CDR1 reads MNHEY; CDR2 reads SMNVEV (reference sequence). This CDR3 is CASSLIGGAGVQPQHF. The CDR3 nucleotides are TGTGCCAGCAGTCTCATTGGGGGGGCAGGAGTTCAGCCCCAGCATTTT.

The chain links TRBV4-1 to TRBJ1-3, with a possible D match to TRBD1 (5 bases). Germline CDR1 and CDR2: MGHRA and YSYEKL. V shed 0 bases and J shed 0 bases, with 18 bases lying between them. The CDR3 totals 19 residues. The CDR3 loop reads CASSQELGTNQYSGNTIYF. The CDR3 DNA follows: TGCGCCAGCAGCCAAGAACTGGGGACCAACCAATACTCTGGAAACACCATATATTTT.

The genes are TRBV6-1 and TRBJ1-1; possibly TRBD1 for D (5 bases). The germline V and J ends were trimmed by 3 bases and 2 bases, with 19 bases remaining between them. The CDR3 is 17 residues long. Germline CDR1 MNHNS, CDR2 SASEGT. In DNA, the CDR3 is TGTGCCAGCAGTGACCTGGGGCCCGAACTCCTTAACACTGAAGCTTTCTTT. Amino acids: CASSDLGPELLNTEAFF.

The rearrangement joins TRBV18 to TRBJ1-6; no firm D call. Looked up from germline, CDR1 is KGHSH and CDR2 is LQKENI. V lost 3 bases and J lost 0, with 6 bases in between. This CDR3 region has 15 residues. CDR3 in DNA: TGTGCCAGCTCACCTATTAGCTCCTATAATTCACCCCTCCACTTT. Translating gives CASSPISSYNSPLHF. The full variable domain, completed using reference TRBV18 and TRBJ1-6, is NAGVMQNPRHLVRRRGQEARLRCSPMKGHSHVYWYRQLPEEGLKFMVYLQKENIIDESGMPKERFSAEFPKEGPSILRIQQVVRGDSAAYFCASSPISSYNSPLHFGNGTRLTVT.

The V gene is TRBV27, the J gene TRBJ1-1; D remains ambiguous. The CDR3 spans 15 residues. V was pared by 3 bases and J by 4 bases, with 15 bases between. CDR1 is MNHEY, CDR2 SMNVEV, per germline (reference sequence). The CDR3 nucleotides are TGTGCCAGCAGTTTTTTGTCTGCCGGAGGCACTGAAGCTTTCTTT. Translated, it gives CASSFLSAGGTEAFF.

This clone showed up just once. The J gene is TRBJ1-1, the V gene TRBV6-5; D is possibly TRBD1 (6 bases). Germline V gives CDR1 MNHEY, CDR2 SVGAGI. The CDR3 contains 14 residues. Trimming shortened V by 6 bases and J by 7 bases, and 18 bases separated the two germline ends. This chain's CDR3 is CASRRTARSGEAFF. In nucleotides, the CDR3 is TGTGCCAGCAGAAGGACAGCCCGATCCGGTGAAGCTTTCTTT.

The CDR3 nucleotides read TGTGCCAGCCTACCTATGACTAGCACAGATACGCAGTATTTT. Amino acid sequence: CASLPMTSTDTQYF. The gene calls are TRBV7-2 and TRBJ2-3; D is undetermined. This CDR3 comprises 14 residues. The germline gives CDR1 SGHTA, CDR2 FQGNSA. V lost 8 bases to trimming and J lost 0 bases, with 12 bases between them.

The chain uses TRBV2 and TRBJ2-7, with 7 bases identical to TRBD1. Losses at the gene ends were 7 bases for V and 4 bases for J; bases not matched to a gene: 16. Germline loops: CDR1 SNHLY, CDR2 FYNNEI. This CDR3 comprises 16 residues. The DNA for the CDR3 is TGTGCCAGCACCCAAGGAGGACAAGGGGGCAAGTACGAGCAGTACTTC. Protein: CASTQGGQGGKYEQYF.

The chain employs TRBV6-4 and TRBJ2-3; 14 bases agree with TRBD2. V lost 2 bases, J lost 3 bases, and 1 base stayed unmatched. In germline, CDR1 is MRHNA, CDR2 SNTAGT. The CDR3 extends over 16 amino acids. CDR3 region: CASSDGTSGGTDTQYF. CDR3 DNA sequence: TGTGCCAGCAGTGACGGGACTAGCGGGGGAACAGATACGCAGTATTTT.